A single sample gave rise to the 25 T cell receptor beta chains below, sequenced in a study of blood T cell repertoires in COVID-19. The assay was immunoSEQ multiplex PCR, and TCRdb's table has in-frame clones only and misses some. The sample holds tens of thousands of clones, 82% seen once. Sequenced material: peripheral blood. The source of these receptors is a man aged 50 or older with acute or convalescent COVID-19.

The chain uses TRBV7-2 and TRBJ1-3; D may be TRBD1 (6 bases). Germline V gene lookup returns CDR1 SGHTA and CDR2 FQGNSA. This CDR3 has 13 residues. V shed 5 bases and J shed 4 bases, with 9 bases lying between them. CDR3 protein: CASSPRGGNTIYF. In nucleotides, the CDR3 is TGTGCCAGCAGCCCGAGGGGGGGAAACACCATATATTTT.

This rearrangement joins TRBV5-6 to TRBJ1-1; 7 bases line up with TRBD1. CDR1 SGHDT and CDR2 YYEEEE come from the germline V gene. This CDR3 spans 15 amino acids. V dropped 4 bases and J dropped 4; count of bases not matched to a gene: 10. CDR3 in amino acids: CASSAYRGWGTEAFF. CDR3 in DNA: TGTGCCAGCAGCGCCTACAGGGGCTGGGGCACTGAAGCTTTCTTT. The entire variable domain, with the rest obtained from reference TRBV5-6 and TRBJ1-1, is as follows: DAGVTQSPTHLIKTRGQQVTLRCSPKSGHDTVSWYQQALGQGPQFIFQYYEEEERQRGNFPDRFSGHQFPNYSSELNVNALLLGDSALYLCASSAYRGWGTEAFFGQGTRLTVV.

The V gene is TRBV11-2, the J gene TRBJ1-6; 7 nucleotides match TRBD1. V was pared by 4 bases and J by 6 bases, with 3 bases of the junction left unmatched. This CDR3 comprises 14 residues. Germline CDR1 is SGHAT and CDR2 is FQNNGV. The DNA for the CDR3 is TGTGCCAGCAGCTCCAGGGGGTCTAATTCACCCCTCCACTTT. This encodes CASSSRGSNSPLHF.

V gene TRBV29-1 combines with J gene TRBJ1-1; 9 positions match TRBD1. The germline CDR1 and CDR2 sequences are SQVTM and ANQGSEA. The CDR3 covers 12 residues. V trimming: 6 bases; J trimming: 11 bases; junction bases outside the gene matches: 10. In DNA form, the CDR3 reads TGCAGCGTACAGGGGGCCCGGACACCGGCTTTCTTT. It is translated as CSVQGARTPAFF.

The gene calls are TRBV6-4 and TRBJ2-1; the match to TRBD2 covers 11 bases. In germline, CDR1 is MRHNA, CDR2 SNTAGT. The V gene end was trimmed by 9 bases and the J gene end by 0 bases; junction bases not matched to a gene: 13. The CDR3 runs 18 residues. The CDR3 sequence is CASQRQGTSGSSYNEQFF. The DNA for the CDR3 is TGTGCCAGTCAACGACAGGGTACTAGCGGGAGCTCCTACAATGAGCAGTTCTTC.

V gene TRBV10-3 combines with J gene TRBJ2-7, with TRBD1 identical over 7 bases. The CDR3 is made up of 13 amino acids. Germline loops: CDR1 ENHRY, CDR2 SYGVKD. The J segment lost 4 bases and the V segment lost 4 bases, leaving 4 bases of the junction unmatched. The CDR3 DNA sequence: TGTGCCATCAGTGGGACAGGAGAATACGAGCAGTACTTC. Amino acids: CAISGTGEYEQYF.

This clone was counted once. The rearrangement links TRBV29-1 to TRBJ1-1; D is unresolved. The CDR3 runs to 13 residues. CDR1 and CDR2 from the germline V gene are SQVTM and ANQGSEA. V was clipped by 6 bases and J by 1 base, with 12 bases between them. CDR3 nucleotides: TGCAGCGTCCTCGGAGGGAAGAACACTGAAGCTTTCTTT. Translated, it gives CSVLGGKNTEAFF.

The rearrangement uses TRBV29-1 and TRBJ1-5, with a tentative D call TRBD1 (5 bases). CDR3 length equals 13 residues. V was cut by 0 bases and J by 7 bases, with 10 bases left in between. CDR1 SQVTM and CDR2 ANQGSEA come from the germline V gene. Here the CDR3 reads CSVEENQGQPQHF. CDR3 nucleotides: TGCAGCGTTGAAGAAAACCAGGGCCAGCCCCAGCATTTT.

The chain combines TRBV12-3 or TRBV12-4 with TRBJ2-1; D gene unclear. The CDR3 spans 12 residues. Trimming took off 6 bases at V and 10 bases at J, with 13 bases between the two ends. CDR3 amino acids: CASSRLVGEQFF. The DNA for the CDR3 is TGTGCCAGCAGCCGGCTCGTCGGGGAGCAGTTCTTC.

A few counts support this clone. CDR3 in DNA: TGTGCCAGCTGCCGGGGGGGCGGCAATCAGCCCCAGCATTTT. Residues: CASCRGGGNQPQHF. This chain connects TRBV2 to TRBJ1-5, with D possibly matching TRBD1 (6 bases). CDR1 is SNHLY, CDR2 FYNNEI, per germline. The CDR3 totals 14 residues. Trimming removed 8 bases from V and 2 bases from J, with 13 bases in between.

The chain uses TRBV7-9 and TRBJ1-4; 12 bases match TRBD1. There are 16 residues in the CDR3. The V and J ends lost 5 bases and 5 bases, in that order; junction bases with no gene match: 6. Looked up from germline, CDR1 is SEHNR and CDR2 is FQNEAQ (reference sequence). Here the CDR3 DNA reads TGTGCCAGCAGCCGGGGACAGGGGGCGTTAAATGAAAAACTGTTTTTT. Amino acid sequence: CASSRGQGALNEKLFF.

The rearrangement joins TRBV28 to TRBJ2-7; no reliable D call. The ends were cut back, 4 bases at V and 5 bases at J, with 18 bases in the middle. The CDR3 has 15 residues. CDR1 and CDR2 (germline): MDHEN, SYDVKM. This CDR3 is CASSWARPGSDEQYF. Here the CDR3 DNA reads TGTGCCAGCAGTTGGGCCCGCCCTGGTTCTGACGAGCAGTACTTC.

This clone was seen more than once but under ten times. This sequence joins TRBV12-3 or TRBV12-4 and TRBJ1-1; the D gene is possibly TRBD1 (6 bases). Trimming took 5 bases from V and 11 from J, leaving 18 bases between them. The CDR3 loop spans 13 amino acids. The CDR3 coding sequence is TGTGCCAGCAGTCGACAAAGGGGGGGTACGGCTTTCTTT. This sequence encodes CASSRQRGGTAFF.

The chain employs TRBV7-2 and TRBJ2-7; maybe TRBD1 (5 bases). CDR1 SGHTA and CDR2 FQGNSA come from the germline V gene. V lost 8 bases, J lost 0 bases, and 14 bases lay in between. The CDR3 is 14 amino acids. Here the CDR3 DNA reads TGTGCCAGCGGTGGCAGGGCTGACTCCTACGAGCAGTACTTC. It specifies CASGGRADSYEQYF.

This clone was observed a few times. This chain joins TRBV7-9 and TRBJ2-7; the D is unclear. V dropped 0 bases and J dropped 4 bases, with 7 bases sitting between them. CDR3 length equals 13 residues. Per the germline V gene, CDR1 is SEHNR and CDR2 is FQNEAQ (reference sequence). CDR3 in DNA: TGTGCCAGCAGCTTAGCGAGCAGGTACGAGCAGTACTTC. Translation: CASSLASRYEQYF.

The chain has TRBV4-1 and TRBJ1-1, with TRBD1 matching 9 bases. Trimming removed 6 bases from V and 1 base from J; junction bases left unmatched: 9. CDR1 MGHRA and CDR2 YSYEKL come from the germline V gene. CDR3 length: 16 amino acids. CDR3 coding DNA: TGCGCCAGCAGGGGTGGGTCGGGACAGGGGAACACTGAAGCTTTCTTT. The encoded protein is CASRGGSGQGNTEAFF.

This clone was observed a single time. The rearrangement links TRBV7-2 to TRBJ2-7; possibly TRBD1 for D (6 bases). Trimming cost V 0 bases and J 7 bases, with 13 bases left between them. The germline CDR1 and CDR2 sequences are SGHTA and FQGNSA. The CDR3 runs to 14 residues. The CDR3 reads CASSLAWQGREQYF. Written as DNA, the CDR3 is TGTGCCAGCAGCTTAGCATGGCAGGGGAGAGAGCAGTACTTC.

The chain joins TRBV9 to TRBJ2-3; a possible D gene is TRBD2 (5 bases). There are 15 residues in the CDR3. V was cut by 4 bases and J by 8 bases, with 20 bases left in between. Germline assignment: CDR1 SGDLS and CDR2 YYNGEE. CDR3 sequence reads: CASSPRGVLAGTQYF. As DNA, the CDR3 is TGTGCCAGCAGCCCCCGGGGAGTTTTGGCGGGTACGCAGTATTTT.

The chain combines TRBV28 with TRBJ2-1, with 10 nucleotides matching TRBD2. V lost 8 bases, J lost 9 bases, and 10 bases stayed unmatched. Germline CDR1 and CDR2: MDHEN and SYDVKM. CDR3 length equals 14 residues. Written as DNA, the CDR3 is TGTGCCAGCCAGAGGCCTAGCGGGAGTACTGAGCAGTTCTTC. Its protein product is CASQRPSGSTEQFF.

The genes are TRBV27 and TRBJ2-7, with 11 nucleotides matching TRBD1. Trimming removed 3 bases from V and 3 bases from J; junction bases left unmatched: 1. Germline V gene lookup returns CDR1 MNHEY and CDR2 SMNVEV (reference sequence). The CDR3 loop spans 14 amino acids. The CDR3 bases are TGTGCCAGCAGTTTTGGGACAGGGGGCTACGAGCAGTACTTC. This translates into CASSFGTGGYEQYF.

The chain links TRBV4-1 to TRBJ2-7; 9 bases match TRBD1. Germline V CDR1 and CDR2: MGHRA, YSYEKL. This CDR3 region has 17 residues. V shed 4 bases and J 7 bases; nucleotides not matched to a gene: 17. This CDR3 is CASSPTLTAGTGREQYF. In DNA form, the CDR3 reads TGCGCCAGCAGCCCTACGCTAACGGCCGGGACAGGGCGGGAGCAGTACTTC.

V is TRBV5-6 and J is TRBJ1-3, with D possibly matching TRBD1 (5 bases). The CDR3 covers 15 residues. V lost 7 bases and J lost 0, with 14 bases in between. Germline lookup yields CDR1 SGHDT and CDR2 YYEEEE. The CDR3 here is CASASTVGSGNTIYF. CDR3 DNA: TGTGCCAGCGCCTCGACAGTGGGCTCTGGAAACACCATATATTTT.

This chain links TRBV6-6 with TRBJ2-2; no firm D call. Trimming cost V 8 bases and J 6 bases, with 13 bases left between them. CDR1 MNHNY and CDR2 SVGAGI come from the germline V gene (reference sequence). The CDR3 length is 13 residues. The CDR3 DNA reads as TGTGCCAGCGGTTCAGATCCGCCCGGGGAGCTGTTTTTT. This translates into CASGSDPPGELFF.

The chain links TRBV7-9 to TRBJ2-5; a possible D gene is TRBD2 (5 bases). Germline V gives CDR1 SEHNR, CDR2 FQNEAQ (reference sequence). This CDR3 has 14 residues. Trimming cost V 5 bases and J 0 bases, with 10 bases left between them. CDR3 loop: CASSNLDYQETQYF. The CDR3 nucleotides read TGTGCCAGCAGCAACCTGGACTACCAAGAGACCCAGTACTTC.

V and J are TRBV6-1 and TRBJ1-3; perhaps TRBD1 as D (6 bases). Germline V gene lookup returns CDR1 MNHNS and CDR2 SASEGT. The CDR3 has 15 residues. Trimming removed 2 bases from V and 4 bases from J, with 12 bases in between. The CDR3 DNA follows: TGTGCCAGCAGTGAAAACAGGGTGTCGGGAAACACCATATATTTT. It translates to CASSENRVSGNTIYF.